This TCR beta chain is from a study of T cells in Graves' hyperthyroidism and ophthalmopathy. Findings and caveats of the study: The model foresaw ophthalmopathy a median roughly 6.5 months prior to onset. Most thyroid clonotypes expanded above 0.001 appeared in blood too.

The CDR3 has 16 amino acids. Germline V gene sequence: CDR1 SGHDT, CDR2 YYEEEE. J lost 1 base, V lost 4 bases, and 10 bases had no gene match. At least ten counts were recorded for this clonotype. Its antigen remains unknown. Amplified TCR beta CDR3 regions derived from RNA transcripts. In the first-round RT-PCR of the TCR CDR3, the HTBI primer set was used. TCRdb independently ran MiXCR on the multiplex PCR reads; one entry per CDR3 protein. The table shows about 360,000 distinct CDR3 sequences, with less than 20% occurring only once. The chain has TRBV5-6 and TRBJ2-7; 8 positions match TRBD1. This TCR came from a woman aged 18-29 years with Graves' hyperthyroidism that later progressed to Graves' ophthalmopathy. The sequencing sample was made of blood. CDR3 sequence (DNA): TGTGCCAGCAGCGACGTTGTTAGGACAGGGTCCTACGAGCAGTACTTC. As protein: CASSDVVRTGSYEQYF. Looking up the rest from reference TRBV5-6 and TRBJ2-7 gives the full variable domain: DAGVTQSPTHLIKTRGQQVTLRCSPKSGHDTVSWYQQALGQGPQFIFQYYEEEERQRGNFPDRFSGHQFPNYSSELNVNALLLGDSALYLCASSDVVRTGSYEQYFGPGTRLTVT.